This TCR beta chain is from a study of blood T cell repertoires in COVID-19. Germline V gene data show CDR1 as SGHTA and CDR2 as FQGNSA. There are 14 residues in the CDR3. The trim removed 5 bases at V and 4 bases at J, leaving 6 bases unmatched. Sequencing used immunoSEQ multiplex PCR; TCRdb keeps in-frame clones, though not all of them. This table has 150,000 or so clones, roughly 90% appearing once. This sequence originates from a man aged 50-60 years who had recovered from COVID-19. The chain has TRBV7-2 and TRBJ2-3; 7 bases map to TRBD2. Sequences were obtained from PBMCs or T cells enriched from blood (not recorded which). The CDR3 nucleotides are TGTGCCAGCAGCGATAGACTAGCAGCAGATACGCAGTATTTT. This encodes CASSDRLAADTQYF. Full variable domain (outside the CDR3, taken from reference TRBV7-2 and TRBJ2-3): GAGVSQSPSNKVTEKGKDVELRCDPISGHTALYWYRQSLGQGLEFLIYFQGNSAPDKSGLPSDRFSAERTGGSVSTLTIQRTQQEDSAVYLCASSDRLAADTQYFGPGTRLTVL.